A single sample is the source of the 25 T cell receptor beta chains below, sequenced in a study of cytotoxic CD8 clonotypes in ibrutinib-treated CLL. Libraries were prepared by immunoSEQ multiplex PCR; TCRdb keeps only in-frame clonotypes and omits some of them. The sample includes about 200,000 clones, 60% to 80% seen only once; the top ten take approximately 6%. The material sequenced was PBMCs, taken after 12 months of ibrutinib treatment. The receptors here all came from a human donor with chronic lymphocytic leukemia.

The CDR3 loop is CASSLGLDYEQYF. CDR3 in DNA: TGTGCCAGCAGTTTGGGGCTAGATTACGAGCAGTACTTC. The chain recombines TRBV28 with TRBJ2-7; D is perhaps TRBD1 (5 bases). Germline CDR1 and CDR2: MDHEN and SYDVKM. This CDR3 spans 13 amino acids. Trimming took off 3 bases at V and 4 bases at J, with 10 bases between the two ends.

The gene calls are TRBV5-4 and TRBJ2-7, with 7 bases identical to TRBD2. Trimming at V came to 4 bases and at J to 1 base, leaving 5 bases not matched to a gene. Germline V gene sequence: CDR1 SGHNT, CDR2 YYREEE (reference sequence). The length of the CDR3 is 14 residues. As DNA, the CDR3 is TGTGCCAGCAGCCTCTTACTAGCGTCCTACGAGCAGTACTTC. Translation gives CASSLLLASYEQYF.

The chain recombines TRBV25-1 with TRBJ2-7; 8 bases line up with TRBD2. From germline, CDR1 is MGHDK and CDR2 SYGVNS. This CDR3 comprises 17 residues. The ends lost 2 bases at V and 5 bases at J; junction bases unmatched: 14. CDR3 protein: CASSEKGPGLGLHEQYF. CDR3 DNA: TGTGCCAGCAGTGAAAAGGGGCCGGGACTAGGACTCCACGAGCAGTACTTC.

This clone was recorded once. This chain uses TRBV7-2 with TRBJ1-1, with D unclear. In germline, CDR1 is SGHTA, CDR2 FQGNSA. The CDR3 is made up of 13 amino acids. V was clipped by 5 bases and J by 4 bases, with 11 bases between them. In DNA form, the CDR3 reads TGTGCCAGCAGCCTTGATTCTTCCACTGAAGCTTTCTTT. It codes for CASSLDSSTEAFF.

The rearrangement links TRBV5-1 to TRBJ2-5; no firm D call. CDR1 is SGHRS and CDR2 is YFSETQ in the germline V gene. The CDR3 consists of 15 residues. V was clipped by 4 bases and J by 3 bases, with 16 bases between them. CDR3 sequence reads: CASSGNSAPKETQYF. The CDR3 DNA sequence: TGCGCCAGCAGCGGAAACTCAGCCCCCAAAGAGACCCAGTACTTC.

This clone has a handful of counts. The rearrangement joins TRBV27 to TRBJ1-2; unclear D gene. The CDR3 consists of 13 residues. Germline CDR1 reads MNHEY; CDR2 reads SMNVEV (reference sequence). V dropped 8 bases and J dropped 4 bases, with 14 bases sitting between them. CDR3 residues: CASQTAGGYGYTF. CDR3 DNA: TGTGCCAGCCAGACCGCCGGTGGCTATGGCTACACCTTC.

The CDR3 DNA is TGTGCCAGCAGGACAGGGGGAGCAAACACCATATATTTT. Protein sequence: CASRTGGANTIYF. The V and J genes are TRBV6-5 and TRBJ1-3, with TRBD1 matching over 9 bases. The germline CDR1 and CDR2 sequences are MNHEY and SVGAGI. V was pared by 6 bases and J by 6 bases, with 3 bases of the junction left unmatched. The CDR3 consists of 13 residues.

The gene calls are TRBV28 and TRBJ1-1; no firm D call. Trimming pared 5 bases from V and 0 bases from J, leaving 13 bases between. This CDR3 has 15 residues. Germline V CDR1 and CDR2: MDHEN, SYDVKM. CDR3 region: CASSKGRSMNTEAFF. For the CDR3, the DNA is TGTGCCAGCAGTAAAGGACGGTCAATGAACACTGAAGCTTTCTTT.

This sequence joins TRBV5-1 and TRBJ2-3; no clear D gene. There are 15 residues in the CDR3. Trimming pared 5 bases from V and 5 bases from J, leaving 18 bases between. Germline values: CDR1 SGHRS, CDR2 YFSETQ. As DNA, the CDR3 is TGCGCCAGCAGTGCCACCCCCTCTTTGGGAGATACGCAGTATTTT. Translated: CASSATPSLGDTQYF.

This chain's CDR3 is CASSSDTRYEQYF. The DNA for the CDR3 is TGTGCCAGCAGCTCGGACACTCGCTACGAGCAGTACTTC. The chain combines TRBV5-4 with TRBJ2-7; a possible D gene is TRBD1 (5 bases). The CDR3 has 13 amino acids. The V gene lost 3 bases and the J gene lost 3 bases, with 10 bases spanning the gap. CDR1 is SGHNT and CDR2 is YYREEE in the germline V gene (reference sequence).

The chain links TRBV30 to TRBJ2-7; D possibly uses TRBD1 or TRBD2 (5 bases each). The germline CDR1 and CDR2 sequences are GTSNPN and SVGIG (reference sequence). The germline V and J ends were trimmed by 3 bases and 6 bases, with 24 bases remaining between them. This CDR3 has 16 residues. The CDR3 DNA sequence: TGTGCCTGGAGCGGTCGGGACCGGCTAAGAGCATCCGAGCAGTACTTC. The encoded protein is CAWSGRDRLRASEQYF.

This sequence joins TRBV5-6 and TRBJ1-1, with TRBD1 as a possible D gene (5 bases). Between the trimmed V and J ends, which lost 6 bases and 4 bases, there was a span of 16 bases. CDR1 is SGHDT and CDR2 is YYEEEE in the germline V gene. The CDR3 covers 14 residues. Here the CDR3 reads CASTSMGGSTEAFF. The CDR3 DNA is TGTGCCAGCACCTCGATGGGGGGGAGCACTGAAGCTTTCTTT. Looking up the rest from reference TRBV5-6 and TRBJ1-1 gives the full variable domain: DAGVTQSPTHLIKTRGQQVTLRCSPKSGHDTVSWYQQALGQGPQFIFQYYEEEERQRGNFPDRFSGHQFPNYSSELNVNALLLGDSALYLCASTSMGGSTEAFFGQGTRLTVV.

The sample holds a few counts of this clone. The chain has TRBV28 and TRBJ2-2, with D tentatively TRBD1 or TRBD2 (5 bases each). This CDR3 has 16 amino acids. The V gene's germline CDR1 is MDHEN and CDR2 SYDVKM. V shed 4 bases and J shed 3 bases, with 15 bases lying between them. CDR3 DNA sequence: TGTGCCAGCAGTTCATACCGGGACCGTTACACCGGGGAGCTGTTTTTT. Protein: CASSSYRDRYTGELFF.

This clone was seen more than once but under ten times. The V gene is TRBV5-1, the J gene TRBJ1-2; D not certain. The CDR3 loop spans 13 amino acids. Germline V lookup: CDR1 SGHRS, CDR2 YFSETQ. Trimming took 2 bases from V and 6 from J, leaving 11 bases between them. The CDR3 nucleotides read TGCGCCAGCAGCTTATGGATAAGAGATGGCTACACCTTC. Translating gives CASSLWIRDGYTF.

Here the CDR3 DNA reads TGTGCCAGTAGTATAATCGGGGCTGGGGCCAACGTCCTGACTTTC. As protein: CASSIIGAGANVLTF. This chain links TRBV19 with TRBJ2-6; D possibly corresponds to TRBD2 (5 bases). This CDR3 spans 15 amino acids. The germline gives CDR1 LNHDA, CDR2 SQIVND (reference sequence). V was cut by 2 bases and J by 2 bases, with 7 bases left in between.

This clone has only a few counts. The chain has TRBV9 and TRBJ2-1; 10 positions match TRBD2. This CDR3 is built from 16 residues. Per germline, CDR1 SGDLS and CDR2 YYNGEE. V lost 4 bases to trimming and J lost 5 bases; unmatched junction nucleotides: 9. The CDR3 loop is CASSHRAGGPDNEQFF. Here the CDR3 DNA reads TGTGCCAGCAGCCACCGAGCGGGAGGGCCGGACAATGAGCAGTTCTTC.

A single count supports this clone. The chain carries TRBV27 and TRBJ2-5; 9 bases agree with TRBD2. The trim removed 6 bases at V and 7 bases at J, leaving 15 bases unmatched. CDR3 length equals 16 residues. Germline assignment: CDR1 MNHEY and CDR2 SMNVEV (reference sequence). CDR3 protein: CASRPGLASVRWTQYF. The DNA of the CDR3 is TGTGCCAGCAGACCTGGACTAGCGAGCGTTAGATGGACCCAGTACTTC.

This chain links TRBV4-1 with TRBJ1-4, with D possibly TRBD1 on 5 matching bases. V dropped 2 bases and J dropped 3 bases, with 13 bases sitting between them. The germline gives CDR1 MGHRA, CDR2 YSYEKL. The CDR3 runs 16 residues. The CDR3 sequence is CASSQRLSGPNEKLFF. CDR3 DNA sequence: TGCGCCAGCAGCCAACGACTTTCGGGACCTAATGAAAAACTGTTTTTT.

The V gene is TRBV12-5, the J gene TRBJ2-3; maybe TRBD2 (7 bases). This CDR3 has 16 residues. Trimming took 2 bases from V and 3 from J, leaving 15 bases between them. CDR1 and CDR2 from the germline V gene are LGHNT and FRNRAP. CDR3 protein: CASGLTGGRSTDTQYF. CDR3 DNA: TGTGCTAGTGGTTTGACCGGGGGGCGTTCAACAGATACGCAGTATTTT.

In its sample, this clone was seen once. The rearrangement links TRBV7-9 to TRBJ2-1; the D gene is possibly TRBD2 (6 bases). Trimming cost V 3 bases and J 7 bases, with 13 bases left between them. The CDR3 has 14 residues. The germline CDR1 and CDR2 sequences are SEHNR and FQNEAQ (reference sequence). In DNA, the CDR3 is TGTGCCAGCAGCTTCGGGGGTAGCGTGAATGAGCAGTTCTTC. This encodes CASSFGGSVNEQFF.

This rearrangement joins TRBV2 to TRBJ2-5; 9 positions match TRBD1. This CDR3 comprises 16 residues. With 2 bases clipped from V and 5 bases from J, the junction kept 9 bases outside the gene matches. Germline loops: CDR1 SNHLY, CDR2 FYNNEI. CDR3 DNA sequence: TGTGCCAGCAGTGAATTCGCGGGACAGGGTAGGGAGACCCAGTACTTC. Amino acid sequence: CASSEFAGQGRETQYF.

The V call is TRBV7-9, the J call TRBJ2-3, with D possibly being TRBD2 (5 bases). Trimming took 2 bases from V and 0 from J, leaving 6 bases between them. Germline V gene lookup returns CDR1 SEHNR and CDR2 FQNEAQ (reference sequence). CDR3 size: 14 residues. The CDR3 sequence is CASSLSGSTDTQYF. The DNA of the CDR3 is TGTGCCAGCAGCTTAAGCGGCAGCACAGATACGCAGTATTTT.

This chain connects TRBV5-1 to TRBJ1-2; D is ambiguous. This CDR3 has 14 amino acids. V was shortened by 0 bases and J by 8 bases, with 14 bases between the two germline ends. Germline V gives CDR1 SGHRS, CDR2 YFSETQ. CDR3 in DNA: TGCGCCAGCAGCTTGGGAGGTGCCCTTATAGGCTACACCTTC. It translates to CASSLGGALIGYTF.

The chain uses TRBV2 and TRBJ1-4; maybe TRBD1 (6 bases). Germline-derived CDR1 and CDR2 are SNHLY and FYNNEI. The CDR3 length is 16 residues. V dropped 4 bases and J dropped 4 bases, with 16 bases sitting between them. The CDR3 coding sequence is TGTGCCAGCAGTGCAGGGGACCTACTCTTTAATGAAAAACTGTTTTTT. It yields the protein CASSAGDLLFNEKLFF.

This clone was detected only a few times. The V call is TRBV6-5, the J call TRBJ2-7; D is possibly TRBD1 (6 bases). This CDR3 comprises 14 residues. The germline gives CDR1 MNHEY, CDR2 SVGAGI. V lost 5 bases and J 5 bases, leaving 16 bases between the germline ends. The CDR3 bases are TGTGCCAGCAGTCCCGTACAGGGTACCCACGAGCAGTACTTC. The encoded protein is CASSPVQGTHEQYF.